Listed below are T cell receptor beta chains from one sample, sequenced in a study of T cells in Graves' hyperthyroidism and ophthalmopathy. MiXCR was run by TCRdb on the multiplex PCR reads, yielding one entry per CDR3 protein. The table has hundreds of thousands of distinct CDR3 sequences, 16% seen once. The sample comprised blood. Receptors were obtained from a woman younger than 35 with Graves' hyperthyroidism. CDR3s include the opening cysteine and the closing phenylalanine or tryptophan. D genes are given only for firm matches. Clone size is stated in some rows and not others, as once, few, many or a class when expanded.

j_call v_call d_call clone_size cdr3_aa cdr3_nt
TRBJ2-5 TRBV20-1 TRBD2 many CSARSLRGYQETQYF TGCAGTGCTAGATCGTTGCGGGGGTACCAAGAGACCCAGTACTTC
TRBJ2-5 TRBV10-3 TRBD2 once CAISESVWETSVKGSQETQYF TGTGCCATCAGTGAGTCAGTATGGGAGACTAGCGTCAAGGGGAGCCAAGAGACCCAGTACTTC
TRBJ2-3 TRBV4-3 TRBD1 once CASSQITGATTDTQYF TGCGCCAGCAGCCAAATAACAGGGGCCACCACAGATACGCAGTATTTT
TRBJ2-1 TRBV27 TRBD2 few CASSLAGANPYNEQFF TGTGCCAGCAGTTTAGCGGGAGCGAACCCCTACAATGAGCAGTTCTTC
TRBJ2-7 TRBV27 - few CASSLYPDLQGPSSEQYF TGTGCCAGCAGTTTATATCCCGATTTACAGGGCCCTTCATCCGAGCAGTACTTC
TRBJ2-3 TRBV24-1 - few CATSETSTDTQYF TGTGCCACCAGTGAGACTAGCACAGATACGCAGTATTTT
TRBJ2-7 TRBV19 - - CASSIASNYEQYF TGTGCCAGTAGTATAGCGTCGAACTACGAGCAGTACTTC
TRBJ2-1 TRBV2 - many CASSGRGIEQFF TGTGCCAGCAGTGGCCGGGGGATTGAGCAGTTCTTC
TRBJ1-1 TRBV12-3/TRBV12-4 TRBD1 many CASSWGQGGEAFF TGTGCCAGCAGTTGGGGACAGGGGGGTGAAGCTTTCTTT
TRBJ2-1 TRBV7-2 - many CASSLKPSVYNEQFF TGTGCCAGCAGCTTAAAGCCTAGCGTATACAATGAGCAGTTCTTC
TRBJ1-4 TRBV27 TRBD1 - CASSLQGEQKLFF TGTGCCAGCAGTTTACAGGGGGAGCAAAAACTGTTTTTT
TRBJ2-5 TRBV5-1 TRBD1 few CASSFGQGLTETQYF TGCGCCAGCAGCTTTGGACAGGGATTAACGGAGACCCAGTACTTC
TRBJ2-6 TRBV3-1 - - CASSRGLTGLGGANVLTF TGTGCCAGCAGCCGGGGACTCACTGGTTTGGGAGGGGCCAACGTCCTGACTTTC
TRBJ1-2 TRBV28 - many CATSSPSLVNYGYTF TGTGCCACCTCCTCACCGTCCTTGGTCAACTATGGCTACACCTTC
TRBJ2-7 TRBV12-3/TRBV12-4 - few CASSRWDKINYEQYF TGTGCCAGCAGTCGTTGGGACAAGATTAACTACGAGCAGTACTTC
TRBJ2-3 TRBV14 - few CASSPTLGTGRGTDTQYF TGTGCCAGCAGCCCTACCCTCGGGACGGGCCGGGGCACAGATACGCAGTATTTT
TRBJ1-3 TRBV7-6 - few CASSSWGVLGNTIYF TGTGCCAGCAGCTCTTGGGGGGTGTTGGGAAACACCATATATTTT
TRBJ2-5 TRBV3-1 - many CASSQDLQNQETQYF TGTGCCAGCAGCCAAGATCTCCAGAACCAAGAGACCCAGTACTTC
TRBJ1-1 TRBV12-3/TRBV12-4 - many CASSFSRGRPTNTEAFF TGTGCCAGCAGTTTTAGTCGCGGCAGACCGACAAACACTGAAGCTTTCTTT
TRBJ2-7 TRBV3-1 - many CASSQEVASYEQYF TGTGCCAGCAGCCAAGAGGTGGCTTCCTACGAGCAGTACTTC
TRBJ1-5 TRBV6-2/TRBV6-3 - many CASSYSGRGNQPQHF TGTGCCAGCAGTTACTCGGGTCGGGGCAATCAGCCCCAGCATTTT
TRBJ1-1 TRBV29-1 - - CSVAVSAEAFF TGCAGCGTTGCGGTTTCAGCTGAAGCTTTCTTT
TRBJ2-2 TRBV28 TRBD1 few CASRQGGGTGELFF TGTGCCAGCAGACAGGGGGGTGGCACCGGGGAGCTGTTTTTT
TRBJ1-2 TRBV15 - few CATSTETDGYTF TGTGCCACCAGCACCGAGACAGATGGCTACACCTTC
TRBJ2-3 TRBV11-2 TRBD2 - CASSRPAALAGGPSDTQYF TGTGCCAGCAGCCGGCCGGCGGCATTAGCGGGAGGGCCATCGGATACGCAGTATTTT
TRBJ2-5 TRBV6-5 TRBD1 many CASSYVAGGETQYF TGTGCCAGCAGTTACGTCGCAGGGGGAGAGACCCAGTACTTC
TRBJ2-3 TRBV6-9 - - CASSIRRGSDTQYF TGTGCCAGCAGTATTAGGAGAGGGTCAGATACGCAGTATTTT
TRBJ2-2 TRBV7-9 TRBD2 - CASTHGEGPLNTGELFF TGTGCCAGCACCCACGGGGAGGGACCTCTTAACACCGGGGAGCTGTTTTTT
TRBJ2-3 TRBV2 TRBD2 many CATQTSFGTDTQYF TGTGCCACTCAGACTAGCTTCGGCACAGATACGCAGTATTTT
TRBJ1-5 TRBV20-1 - - CSARETRDSNQPQHF TGCAGTGCTAGAGAGACCCGGGACAGCAATCAGCCCCAGCATTTT
TRBJ2-3 TRBV2 TRBD2 many CASSLLAARDTQYF TGTGCCAGCAGCCTTCTAGCGGCCCGGGATACGCAGTATTTT
TRBJ2-3 TRBV7-2 - few CASSLTSDTQYF TGTGCCAGCAGCTTGACTTCAGATACGCAGTATTTT
TRBJ2-7 TRBV29-1 - many CSVVQGYSYEQYF TGCAGCGTTGTACAGGGATATTCCTACGAGCAGTACTTC
TRBJ1-5 TRBV5-6 TRBD1 many CASTRTGWDQPQHF TGTGCCAGCACCAGGACAGGGTGGGATCAGCCCCAGCATTTT
TRBJ2-1 TRBV10-1 TRBD2 many CASSDGLAGGGGNEQFF TGCGCCAGCAGTGATGGACTAGCGGGAGGGGGTGGGAATGAGCAGTTCTTC
TRBJ1-1 TRBV6-2/TRBV6-3 TRBD1 - CASSPGTGVHTEAFF TGTGCCAGCAGCCCCGGGACAGGGGTGCACACTGAAGCTTTCTTT
TRBJ2-3 TRBV5-1 TRBD2 few CASSLASGAFTDTQYF TGCGCCAGCAGCTTGGCTAGCGGGGCCTTCACAGATACGCAGTATTTT
TRBJ2-5 TRBV12-3/TRBV12-4 - - CASSFHSDETQYF TGTGCCAGCAGTTTTCATTCGGACGAGACCCAGTACTTC
TRBJ1-2 TRBV28 - many CAWGLPANYGYTF TGTGCCTGGGGGTTACCAGCTAACTATGGCTACACCTTC
TRBJ2-7 TRBV20-1 TRBD2 many CSASVLAGGRIEQYF TGCAGTGCTAGTGTCCTAGCGGGAGGGAGGATAGAGCAGTACTTC
TRBJ2-7 TRBV2 - few CASSAGQSEQYF TGTGCCAGCAGCGCGGGACAATCCGAGCAGTACTTC
TRBJ1-1 TRBV7-2 - few CASSLNRFYEAFF TGTGCCAGCAGCTTAAACAGGTTCTATGAAGCTTTCTTT
TRBJ1-5 TRBV19 - - CASSHTGTGNQPQHF TGTGCCAGTAGTCACACAGGGACCGGGAATCAGCCCCAGCATTTT